This TCR beta chain was identified in a study of T-cell memory formation after mild COVID-19 (dated by TCRdb to the early 2020s). Some background on the complete study: TCR sequence clusters from the two donors were largely donor specific. In two donors, T-cell clones that expanded and contracted after mild COVID-19 were tracked by sequencing TCRalpha and TCRbeta repertoires over time. Two young, previously healthy adult volunteers made up the cohort, one male and one female.

TCRdb shows the sequencer as Illumina NovaSeq 6000. TCRalpha and TCRbeta cDNA libraries were built by 5'RACE with constant-segment primers, adding sample barcodes and unique molecular identifiers. RNA was extracted from every sample with Trizol reagent. Amplification of the libraries took two PCR steps, and the second step added a second sample barcode plus Illumina TruSeq adapters. The libraries were sequenced on an Illumina NovaSeq using 2 x 150 bp paired-end reads. In the source study's methods: The reads were demultiplexed and collapsed into UMI-guided consensus sequences using migec v1.2.7. Using mixcr v2.1.11, UMI consensuses were aligned to TRA and TRB V and J templates and then assembled into clonotypes. Clonotypes were classified as expanded or contracted when called significant by both edgeR and NoisET, with noise models trained on biological replicates. For edgeR calls, the thresholds were a false discovery rate-adjusted p below 0.01 and a log2 fold-change of 1. As an exploratory analysis of dynamics, max-normalized trajectories of the 1000 most abundant clonotypes were examined with PCA combined with hierarchical clustering. Separately sequenced CD4+ and CD8+ repertoires were used to assign a CD4 or CD8 phenotype to each responding clone. The raw public data were reprocessed by TCRdb itself: fastp quality trimming at Q25, MiXCR clonotype calling, in-frame beta chains only. CDR3 protein sequences are deduplicated, and each keeps its most common genes and DNA. The V and J calls shown here were made by TCRdb, not taken from the authors' results. The sample profile shows around 340,000 distinct CDR3 sequences; approximately 15% of them were found once. The top ten clonotypes cover roughly a fifth of the sample.

About this clonotype itself: This receptor's antigen is unknown. Mismatch with germline at one junction end may stem from a read error.

The germline V gene specifies SGDLS as CDR1 and YYNGEE as CDR2. Inclusive of the bounding cysteine and phenylalanine, the CDR3 is 14 residues long. CDR3 DNA is the only sequence kept; it has 42 bases, read in frame from the first base. Ficoll-Paque density gradient centrifugation was the method used to isolate PBMCs. Overall results and qualifications from the work: The second-wave clones that peaked on day 37 were not confirmed to be SARS-CoV-2 specific. Clones that contracted from day 15 to 85 showed balanced CD4/CD8 phenotypes, whereas a second wave of clones that expanded from day 15 to 37 leaned towards CD4+. Contracting CD4+ clones turned up mainly in the CM and EM memory subsets, whereas EMRA was where CD8+ clones were enriched. The detection of some responding clones in pre-infection memory suggests that pre-existing cross-reactive memory T cells joined the SARS-CoV-2 response. Only two mild cases were covered in the study, and larger cohorts including severe cases with pre-infection samples were considered necessary.

The chain is assembled from TRBV9 and TRBJ1-6, and perhaps TRBD1 as D gene, on 5 matching bases. Sequencing was performed on PBMCs or a T cell subset sorted from them (not recorded which). The TCR originated in a man aged 18 to 30 who had mild COVID-19 (a few samples of this study predate the infection). The sample titles of this study are shuffled in the database, so cell type and time point are left out; the donor was told from shared clones. The CDR3 here reads CARSLGTGNSPLHF. The DNA sequence is TGTGCCCGCAGCTTAGGGACGGGAAATTCACCCCTCCACTTT.